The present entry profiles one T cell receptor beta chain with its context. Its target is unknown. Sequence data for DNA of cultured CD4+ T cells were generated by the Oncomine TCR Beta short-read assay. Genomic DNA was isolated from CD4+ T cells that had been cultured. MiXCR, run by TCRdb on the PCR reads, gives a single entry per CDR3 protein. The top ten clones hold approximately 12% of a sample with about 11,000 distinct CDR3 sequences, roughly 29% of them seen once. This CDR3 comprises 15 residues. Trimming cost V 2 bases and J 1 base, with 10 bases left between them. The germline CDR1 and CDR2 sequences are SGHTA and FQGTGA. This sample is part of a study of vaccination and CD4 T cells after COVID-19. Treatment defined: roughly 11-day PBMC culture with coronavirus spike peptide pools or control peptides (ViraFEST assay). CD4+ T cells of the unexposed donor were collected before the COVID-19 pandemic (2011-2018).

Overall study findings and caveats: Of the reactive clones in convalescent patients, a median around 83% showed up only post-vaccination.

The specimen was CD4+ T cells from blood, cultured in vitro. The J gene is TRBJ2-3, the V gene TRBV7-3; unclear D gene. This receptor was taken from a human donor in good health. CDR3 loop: CASSLVGSGTDTQYF. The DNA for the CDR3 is TGTGCCAGCAGCTTAGTGGGGTCGGGCACAGATACGCAGTATTTT.